The clone carrying this T cell receptor (beta chain) was counted many times. These data belong to a study of blood T cell repertoires in COVID-19. Trimming removed 0 bases at V and 0 bases at J, with 15 bases between. Germline assignment: CDR1 MGHRA and CDR2 YSYEKL. The CDR3 is 18 residues long. Generated by immunoSEQ multiplex PCR, the TCRdb table keeps only in-frame clones and is missing some. The sample holds over 150,000 clones, around four fifths seen once. The chain employs TRBV4-1 and TRBJ1-3, with D possibly TRBD1 on 6 matching bases. This receptor was identified in a woman of 80 years or more with COVID-19, enrolled during active disease. What was sequenced was peripheral blood. This chain's CDR3 is CASSQDLGQRYSGNTIYF. Written as DNA, the CDR3 is TGCGCCAGCAGCCAAGATCTCGGACAGCGTTACTCTGGAAACACCATATATTTT.